This T cell receptor (beta chain) was sequenced for a study of cytomegalovirus exposure and HLA in healthy donors (TCRdb year 2017). Turning to the overall study: In an earlier analysis of several hundred of the donors, about 270 Gb of sequence data and 120 million or so unique TCR beta sequences from roughly 190 million T cells were reported. An early release that covered about 640 HLA-typed donors contained approximately 300 gigabases of sequencing data and tens of millions of unique TCR sequences. Of the 300 to 450 genotyped donors, approximately 83% fell in the genetic ancestry cluster associated with self-reported Caucasian donors. The study aimed to test whether signatures of past pathogen exposure could be identified by cataloging public T cell receptors. Using immunosequencing, the study profiled T cell repertoires from 666 subjects and related those repertoires to cytomegalovirus serostatus. A separate validation cohort of roughly 130 different subjects was used in addition to the roughly 720-subject first cohort. To predict cytomegalovirus infection status, the study combined high-throughput TCR immunosequencing, statistical association of individual TCRs with disease status, and machine learning. A later analysis re-examined previously published TCR beta repertoires from hundreds of donors and added high-resolution HLA genotyping to investigate patterns of TCR occurrence. The later analysis used no new phenotypic data to find candidate immune exposures, relying instead on TCR beta sequences and their occurrence across donors. To decide whether each TCR beta V gene segment behaved as functional or pseudogenic, an earlier analysis of some 600 of the donors relied on high-throughput TCR beta sequencing. Donor age, sex, ethnicity and CMV serostatus were collected together with the repertoire data. Genome-wide SNP genotypes for about 55% of the roughly 670 donors were used in a later genetic analysis, which treated that subset as a discovery cohort. Every repertoire in the discovery cohort had been generated on one and the same sequencing platform. HLA typing covered class I and class II loci at four-digit resolution. Typing coverage differed by locus: A, B, C, DRB1 and DQB1 were typed in roughly 620-640 donors, DQA1 in approximately 520, DPA1 in approximately 610, and DPB1 in roughly 470. Roughly 5 DR-DQ haplotypes were handled as single units for association and clustering, since linkage in the cohort was strong. Among around 400 genotyped donors of the cohort, an average of about 240,000 unique TCR beta nucleotide sequences were sequenced per donor, roughly 20% of them non-productive. What the work shows at the level of the full study, not this receptor alone: Specific HLA alleles were associated with 18,000 or so TCR beta sequences at a false discovery rate of 0.05 in a later analysis. Compared with the approximately 710-donor mean, donors in an Asian-associated ancestry cluster had fewer N-insertions in productive TCRs, according to a later genetic analysis. According to a later analysis, TCR association rates differed among HLA loci, with DRB1 alleles showing the most associated TCRs and HLA-C alleles showing the fewest. When HLA alleles, especially DR and DQ, strongly co-occurred, attributing TCR associations to individual alleles was difficult. In a later analysis, several top co-occurrence clusters were reported to appear linked to parvovirus B19, influenza, CMV and Epstein-Barr virus. Because HLA typing was unavailable for some donors at each locus, only the typed subset was used in association tests. An association between a missense DCLRE1C variant and V-gene and J-gene trimming of TCR beta chains was found in a later genetic analysis and replicated in an independent cohort. Broadly in line with IMGT annotations, most TCR beta V segments showed up in productive rearrangements about 87% or about 30% of the time in an earlier analysis of 587 of the donors. Correlated functional status among segregating V segments might reflect linkage disequilibrium, but an unknown experimental factor could not be ruled out. The cohort was sequenced for TCR beta chains only, and without alpha or paired-chain data the features that could be detected were limited. Most TCR sequences were observed very rarely across donors, whereas some public TCRs were present in many individuals. Some IMGT-functional V segments, including TRBV6-2 and TRBV6-3, could not be told apart with the 87-base-pair reads, so those segments were excluded. Because counts were too low, roughly 18 rarely observed V segments, including chromosome 9 orphons, were left out of the earlier analysis of several hundred of the donors. The authors suggested that the approach could potentially be extended to other disease states and immunological phenotypes. A further reported finding was that TCR beta sequences accurately predicted the HLA-A and HLA-B alleles for most subjects in the first cohort. The presence/absence analyses assumed that sequencing depth was roughly uniform across donors, and that assumption may not be true. A cluster of highly shared sequence variants was judged likely to be a technical artifact of the sequencing pipeline. A total of 150 to 200 TCR beta chains were listed by the study as associated with cytomegalovirus. In both the original and validation cohorts, the classifier was reported to diagnose cytomegalovirus status with high specificity and sensitivity. Compared with equally common non-associated chains, HLA-associated TCR beta chains in a later analysis were more clonally expanded and had lower generation probabilities. In vitro tests confirmed that three of the cytomegalovirus-associated TCR beta chains recognize cytomegalovirus antigens. For the cohort, immune exposure information was limited to CMV serostatus. According to a later analysis, most CMV-associated TCR beta chains appeared to be HLA-restricted, and the HLA associations seemed to be driven largely by CMV exposure.

In the case of this clone: Its antigen remains undetermined. Per-base qualities were not stored, and no clone one base away is much larger.

In total, 666 healthy bone marrow donors made up the cohort. Cohort members were all nominally healthy when sampled, although unrecorded immune exposures were likely present. CMV serostatus was recorded as positive for 250 to 300 and negative for about 50% of the 666 cohort members, whereas no CMV serostatus was recorded for the donor in question. Every donor gave a peripheral blood sample, and the peripheral blood mononuclear cells from that sample were used for TCR beta sequencing. The Qiagen DNeasy Blood Extraction Kit was used to extract genomic DNA from the blood cell samples. The germline V gene (reference sequence) supplies CDR1 SGHNT and CDR2 YYREEE. V is pared back by 5 bases and J by 0 bases, with 8 bases lying between the germline termini. From its cysteine to its phenylalanine, the CDR3 spans 13 amino acids. This entry keeps only the CDR3 DNA: 39 bases, framed from base 1. To prepare the library, the immunoSEQ multiplex PCR assay was applied. The multiplex PCR relied on a mix of 60 forward primers for TCR Vbeta segments and 13 reverse primers for TCR Jbeta segments. Amplification of the CDR3 region of rearranged TCR beta genes was performed with a multiplex PCR assay on genomic DNA. Amplified TCR beta libraries were sequenced as 87-base-pair reads on the Illumina HiSeq System. The source study handled its data this way. A later analysis tallied roughly 76 million unique TCR beta chains across the 660 or so repertoires, and around 12 million of those chains were shared by two or more donors. Raw reads were error-corrected and collapsed into unique sequences by a nearest-neighbor algorithm in which closely related sequences were merged to remove PCR and sequencing errors. CDR3 sequences were aligned to IMGT reference sequences to assign V, D and J gene segments. For a sequence to be retained, a match of at least six nucleotides to both a V gene segment and a J gene segment was required. A rearrangement counted as productive if the CDR3 had no stop codons and remained in frame with V and J, and every other rearrangement counted as non-productive. CDR3 was defined by IMGT convention, running from the second conserved V-encoded cysteine to the conserved J-encoded phenylalanine. The earlier analysis of 587 of the donors excluded sequences that lacked an unambiguous match to a single V gene segment. An earlier analysis of several hundred of the donors classified V segments as functional when productive rearrangements were above 56.7% and as segregating when the standard deviation between donors was above 5%. A statistical classification framework was built for diagnosing cytomegalovirus status from the catalog of TCR beta chain sequences. In a later analysis, TCR nucleotide sequences were compared against IMGT/GENE-DB human TR gene sequences so that V and J genes could be assigned. The TCRdist pipeline was used in a later analysis to assign CDR3 sequences and most-parsimonious VDJ recombination scenarios. A later analysis defined each TCR beta chain by its CDR3 amino acid sequence plus V-gene family, and excluded reads lacking a unique V-gene family. A later analysis removed 600 or so highly shared, low-generation-probability nucleotide sequences to deal with suspected cross-contamination and a sequencing artifact. A later analysis calculated a clonal expansion index for each public chain from normalized within-repertoire ranks of inferred template counts. In a later analysis, generation probabilities were computed with a VDJ recombination model fitted to out-of-frame rearrangements, and the resulting probabilities were checked against IGoR. In a later analysis, hypergeometric tests were used to score TCR-TCR, TCR-HLA and TCR-CMV co-occurrence, with a repertoire-size bias correction applied to TCR pairs. To estimate false discovery rates, a later analysis permuted the HLA or CMV assignments 20 times. In a later analysis, co-occurring TCRs were grouped with DBSCAN, and TCRdist sequence similarity was added when clustering was performed within HLA-allele-positive subsets. Co-occurrence clustering excluded repertoires with fewer than 30,000 or more than 120,000 public chains, plus five with anomalous nucleotide sharing. Here the immuneACCESS table is served through TCRdb, limited to in-frame sequences with V and J called. Missing clones are a known gap in these copies; in checked studies unresolved V genes cover under half, and the rest lacks a known reason. The D gene and trimming were derived from the DNA, and the V and J assignments and clone size from that table. This sample gives 150,000 or so clones in total; 65% to 75% of them show up just once. Roughly 2.5% of the sample belongs to the ten largest clones.

The chain was built from TRBV5-4 and TRBJ2-5; a tentative D call is TRBD1 (5 bases match). This receptor was obtained from a human donor in good health. Sequencing was carried out using PBMCs. The base sequence is TGTGCCAGCAGGGGCAGGGACCAAGAGACCCAGTACTTC. Translated, it gives CASRGRDQETQYF.